The clone carrying this TCR beta chain has at least ten counts. The sample originates from a study of CD8 T cells in ankylosing spondylitis. TCRdb recomputed calls from the 5' RACE reads with MiXCR, one row per CDR3 protein. The table has 200,000 to 300,000 distinct CDR3 sequences, roughly 10% seen once; the top ten hold approximately 2.5%. V was trimmed by 1 base and J by 8 bases, leaving 12 bases between them. The CDR3 contains 14 residues. From germline, CDR1 is PRHDT and CDR2 FYEKMQ (reference sequence). The receptor was isolated from a male donor with ankylosing spondylitis or in good health (not recorded which). Sequenced: blood, either unsorted or a sorted T cell fraction (not recorded which). The V gene is TRBV13, the J gene TRBJ2-1; possible D gene TRBD2, 5 bases. In DNA form, the CDR3 reads TGTGCCAGCAGCTTAGAAGCGGCAGAGCATGAGCAGTTCTTC. It specifies CASSLEAAEHEQFF.